The 30 T cell receptor beta chains in this list originate from one sample, sequenced in a study of blood T cell repertoires in COVID-19. Profiled with immunoSEQ multiplex PCR; TCRdb holds only in-frame clones, not every one. The sample yields 95,000 or so clones, around 88% seen once. The sample comprised peripheral blood. These receptors were collected from a man older than 75 with active or convalescent COVID-19.

V and J are TRBV5-5 and TRBJ1-5; TRBD1 aligns across 10 bases. V was clipped by 2 bases and J by 5 bases; unmatched bases: 4. The CDR3 contains 15 residues. Germline values: CDR1 SGHKS, CDR2 YYEKEE (reference sequence). The CDR3 spells CASSLSDRGHQPQHF. As DNA, the CDR3 is TGTGCCAGCAGCTTATCCGACAGGGGGCATCAGCCCCAGCATTTT.

The rearrangement joins TRBV7-6 to TRBJ1-4, with 8 nucleotides matching TRBD1. CDR3 size: 16 residues. The V gene end was trimmed by 2 bases and the J gene end by 7 bases; junction bases not matched to a gene: 9. CDR1 is SGHVS, CDR2 FNYEAQ, per germline. The CDR3 reads CASSLSSWTGREKLFF. The CDR3 DNA reads TGTGCCAGCAGCTTAAGCTCCTGGACAGGGCGTGAAAAACTGTTTTTT.

The V and J genes are TRBV3-1 (or the pseudogene TRBV3-2) and TRBJ1-2; weak D call: TRBD1 (6 bases). Trimming took off 5 bases at V and 4 bases at J, with 11 bases between the two ends. Germline lookup yields CDR1 LGHDT and CDR2 YNNKEL (reference sequence). There are 13 residues in the CDR3. CDR3 region: CASSGRDTYGYTF. CDR3 nucleotide sequence: TGTGCCAGCAGCGGAAGGGACACCTATGGCTACACCTTC.

This clone was detected many times. This sequence joins TRBV6-2 or TRBV6-3 and TRBJ2-5; no firm D call. Trimming took 2 bases from V and 2 from J, leaving 15 bases between them. The CDR3 spans 16 residues. Germline-derived CDR1 and CDR2 are MNHEY and SVGEGT. The CDR3 spells CASSYISQVLQETQYF. The CDR3 nucleotides read TGTGCCAGCAGTTACATTTCGCAGGTACTTCAAGAGACCCAGTACTTC.

The J gene is TRBJ1-5, the V gene TRBV3-1 (or the pseudogene TRBV3-2); 7 bases fit TRBD1. The germline CDR1 and CDR2 sequences are LGHDT and YNNKEL (reference sequence). The CDR3 is made up of 15 amino acids. With V trimmed by 0 bases and J by 7 bases, 6 bases remained unmatched. The CDR3 reads CASSQDLGGGQPQHF. CDR3 bases: TGTGCCAGCAGCCAAGATTTAGGGGGCGGCCAGCCCCAGCATTTT.

The V call is TRBV9, the J call TRBJ2-5, with 7 bases aligning to TRBD1. V was pared by 4 bases and J by 1 base, with 10 bases of the junction left unmatched. Germline CDR1 SGDLS, CDR2 YYNGEE. CDR3 size: 16 residues. This chain's CDR3 is CASSLTVTGVQETQYF. CDR3 nucleotides: TGTGCCAGCAGCCTTACCGTTACAGGGGTCCAAGAGACCCAGTACTTC.

V usage is TRBV3-1 (or the pseudogene TRBV3-2) and J usage is TRBJ2-7; TRBD1 aligns across 10 bases. Germline V gene data show CDR1 as LGHDT and CDR2 as YNNKEL (reference sequence). CDR3 size: 16 residues. V lost 4 bases, J lost 2 bases, and 8 bases stayed unmatched. Here the CDR3 DNA reads TGTGCCAGCAGCCTCCCACCGGGGACAGGGGCCTACGAGCAGTACTTC. Protein sequence: CASSLPPGTGAYEQYF.

The V gene is TRBV19, the J gene TRBJ1-1, with D unresolved. Between the trimmed V and J ends, which lost 5 bases and 0 bases, there was a span of 13 bases. The CDR3 is 15 amino acids. The germline V gene encodes CDR1 LNHDA and CDR2 SQIVND (reference sequence). DNA for the CDR3: TGTGCCAGTAGTGCCCACGGGGAGTTGAACACTGAAGCTTTCTTT. This gives the protein CASSAHGELNTEAFF.

The chain recombines TRBV20-1 with TRBJ1-1, with D hard to call. Germline lookup yields CDR1 DFQATT and CDR2 SNEGSKA (reference sequence). The CDR3 is 11 residues long. Trimming took off 3 bases at V and 4 bases at J, with 6 bases between the two ends. The CDR3 region has the DNA TGCAGTGCTAGCGAAGCCACTGAAGCTTTCTTT. As protein: CSASEATEAFF.

The chain is built from TRBV5-4 and TRBJ2-5; D is possibly TRBD2 (6 bases). The CDR3 totals 17 residues. Per the germline V gene, CDR1 is SGHNT and CDR2 is YYREEE (reference sequence). V lost 0 bases, J lost 3 bases, and 18 bases lay in between. In nucleotides, the CDR3 is TGTGCCAGCAGCTTGGTAAACCCGGGACTTAGCAAAGAGACCCAGTACTTC. Its protein is CASSLVNPGLSKETQYF.

The rearrangement joins TRBV10-3 to TRBJ2-3, with D perhaps TRBD2 (6 bases). Germline CDR1 reads ENHRY; CDR2 reads SYGVKD. The CDR3 totals 14 residues. Trimming pared 6 bases from V and 0 bases from J, leaving 10 bases between. DNA of the CDR3: TGTGCCATCAGGGGGAGCGGGAGCACAGATACGCAGTATTTT. As protein: CAIRGSGSTDTQYF.

The rearrangement links TRBV11-1 to TRBJ2-3; 10 bases fit TRBD1. The CDR3 spans 16 residues. Germline V CDR1 and CDR2: SGHAT, FQDESV (reference sequence). V dropped 5 bases and J dropped 0; count of bases not matched to a gene: 5. Written as DNA, the CDR3 is TGTGCCAGCAGCCTACGACAGGGGGCGAGCACAGATACGCAGTATTTT. It codes for CASSLRQGASTDTQYF.

The genes are TRBV30 and TRBJ2-5; 7 positions match TRBD2. The V gene end was trimmed by 2 bases and the J gene end by 1 base; junction bases not matched to a gene: 7. CDR3 length: 15 amino acids. Germline CDR1 is GTSNPN and CDR2 is SVGIG (reference sequence). The CDR3 loop is CAWSPRTRVQETQYF. CDR3 bases: TGTGCCTGGAGTCCACGGACTAGGGTCCAAGAGACCCAGTACTTC.

This clone has just one count. The V call is TRBV19, the J call TRBJ1-1; 7 bases are shared with TRBD1. J gave up 3 bases and V 5 bases, and 9 bases lay outside the gene matches. CDR1 is LNHDA, CDR2 SQIVND, per germline (reference sequence). The CDR3 totals 15 residues. The CDR3 here is CASSVGTEIHTEAFF. The CDR3 nucleotides are TGTGCCAGTAGTGTGGGGACAGAAATTCACACTGAAGCTTTCTTT.

As DNA, the CDR3 is TGTGCCAGCAGCATAGCGGGCCTTAAAGAGACCCAGTACTTC. Residues: CASSIAGLKETQYF. This chain links TRBV6-5 with TRBJ2-5; 7 positions agree with TRBD2. The V and J ends lost 6 bases and 3 bases, in that order; junction bases with no gene match: 7. This CDR3 has 14 amino acids. Germline CDR1 is MNHEY and CDR2 is SVGAGI.

The chain uses TRBV23-1 and TRBJ2-6; TRBD2 might be the D (5 bases). TRBV23-1 is marked as an open reading frame, function uncertain. Trimming left V 0 bases short and J 7 bases short, with 28 bases between. The CDR3 spans 21 residues. CDR3 DNA: TGCGCCAGCAGTCAATCGCCCTTAACGGAGGTAAAGCTCTTTTTAGCCAACGTCCTGACTTTC. Protein product: CASSQSPLTEVKLFLANVLTF.

The J gene is TRBJ2-7, the V gene TRBV7-3, with a tentative D call TRBD1 (6 bases). CDR1 and CDR2 from the germline V gene are SGHTA and FQGTGA. The V end lost 1 base, the J end lost 0 bases, and 13 bases lay between the germline ends. This CDR3 comprises 16 residues. The CDR3 here is CASSLIGDTDSYEQYF. CDR3 sequence (DNA): TGTGCCAGCAGCTTAATTGGGGACACCGACTCCTACGAGCAGTACTTC. Variable domain in full (rest from reference TRBV7-3 and TRBJ2-7): GAGVSQTPSNKVTEKGKYVELRCDPISGHTALYWYRQSLGQGPEFLIYFQGTGAADDSGLPNDRFFAVRPEGSVSTLKIQRTERGDSAVYLCASSLIGDTDSYEQYFGPGTRLTVT.

V is TRBV7-2 and J is TRBJ1-1, with a possible D match to TRBD1 (6 bases). This CDR3 is built from 16 residues. V was shortened by 3 bases and J by 11 bases, with 25 bases between the two germline ends. Germline loops: CDR1 SGHTA, CDR2 FQGNSA. The CDR3 sequence: CASSFYNSVTGEGAFF. The DNA of the CDR3 is TGTGCCAGCAGCTTTTACAACTCGGTGACAGGCGAGGGGGCTTTCTTT.

The V call is TRBV29-1, the J call TRBJ1-2; weak D call: TRBD1 (5 bases). V gave up 7 bases and J gave up 1 base, with 13 bases separating them. The CDR3 runs 13 residues. CDR1 and CDR2 (germline): SQVTM, ANQGSEA. The CDR3 nucleotides read TGCAGCGCACAGGACAACAATAACTATGGCTACACCTTC. Amino acid sequence: CSAQDNNNYGYTF. The full variable domain, rest sourced from reference TRBV29-1 and TRBJ1-2, is SAVISQKPSRDICQRGTSLTIQCQVDSQVTMMFWYRQQPGQSLTLIATANQGSEATYESGFVIDKFPISRPNLTFSTLTVSNMSPEDSSIYLCSAQDNNNYGYTFGSGTRLTVV.

The chain links TRBV19 to TRBJ1-3; 9 bases agree with TRBD1. The V segment lost 4 bases and the J segment 0 bases; nucleotides outside the gene matches: 1. Per germline, CDR1 LNHDA and CDR2 SQIVND (reference sequence). The CDR3 has 15 residues. In DNA form, the CDR3 reads TGTGCCAGTAGTACGGGACAGGGCTCTGGAAACACCATATATTTT. Protein sequence: CASSTGQGSGNTIYF.

J is TRBJ2-1 and V is TRBV19; possible D gene TRBD1, 5 bases. V lost 3 bases, J lost 8 bases, and 14 bases lay in between. Per the germline V gene, CDR1 is LNHDA and CDR2 is SQIVND (reference sequence). The CDR3 sequence is 14 residues long. CDR3 coding DNA: TGTGCCAGTAGTATTCGTAGGGGCACGCATGAGCAGTTCTTC. It yields the protein CASSIRRGTHEQFF.

With regard to this clone: Other DNA sequences within the sample encode an identical CDR3. This chain uses TRBV19 with TRBJ1-5; possibly TRBD1 for D (5 bases). Germline V lookup: CDR1 LNHDA, CDR2 SQIVND (reference sequence). This CDR3 region has 12 residues. Trimming pared 3 bases from V and 6 bases from J, leaving 6 bases between. CDR3 loop: CASSIGGQPQHF. The CDR3 region has the DNA TGTGCCAGTAGTATCGGGGGTCAGCCCCAGCATTTT.

The rearrangement uses TRBV4-2 and TRBJ2-7; 13 bases are shared with TRBD2. The CDR3 runs 16 residues. The V gene end was trimmed by 3 bases and the J gene end by 5 bases; junction bases not matched to a gene: 7. Looked up from germline, CDR1 is LGHNA and CDR2 is YNFKEQ. In nucleotides, the CDR3 is TGTGCCAGCAGCCATCCCGGACTAGCGGGAGCCAACGAGCAGTACTTC. Protein: CASSHPGLAGANEQYF.

The J gene is TRBJ1-1, the V gene TRBV25-1; 11 bases line up with TRBD1. Germline assignment: CDR1 MGHDK and CDR2 SYGVNS. V was pared by 0 bases and J by 4 bases, with 1 base of the junction left unmatched. The CDR3 is made up of 15 amino acids. CDR3 sequence: CASSEYGTGGTEAFF. For the CDR3, the DNA is TGTGCCAGCAGTGAATATGGGACAGGGGGCACTGAAGCTTTCTTT.

V gene TRBV19 combines with J gene TRBJ1-3, with D perhaps matching TRBD1 (5 bases). Germline assignment: CDR1 LNHDA and CDR2 SQIVND (reference sequence). This CDR3 is 16 amino acids long. V shed 8 bases and J shed 3 bases, with 20 bases lying between them. The DNA of the CDR3 is TGTGCCAGTTACAGAAATGGGGCGACCTTTGGAAACACCATATATTTT. Its translation: CASYRNGATFGNTIYF.

The genes are TRBV6-1 and TRBJ1-2; 7 bases agree with TRBD1. Trimming at V came to 2 bases and at J to 4 bases, leaving 4 bases not matched to a gene. Looked up from germline, CDR1 is MNHNS and CDR2 is SASEGT. The CDR3 contains 14 residues. The CDR3 loop reads CASSERGTAYGYTF. The CDR3 nucleotides are TGTGCCAGCAGTGAACGGGGGACAGCCTATGGCTACACCTTC.

The chain links TRBV5-5 to TRBJ2-5; D gene unclear. The CDR3 is 15 amino acids. V was cut by 6 bases and J by 3 bases, with 18 bases left in between. Germline assignment: CDR1 SGHKS and CDR2 YYEKEE (reference sequence). Written as DNA, the CDR3 is TGTGCCAGCACTTTCCTAGTCACCCCCAAAGAGACCCAGTACTTC. Its protein product is CASTFLVTPKETQYF.

V usage is TRBV7-9 and J usage is TRBJ1-6; tentatively, D is TRBD1 (5 bases). Germline CDR1 reads SEHNR; CDR2 reads FQNEAQ (reference sequence). The V gene lost 5 bases and the J gene lost 13 bases, with 12 bases spanning the gap. The CDR3 sequence is 12 residues long. The CDR3 sequence is CASSLREGPLHF. CDR3 nucleotide sequence: TGTGCCAGCAGCCTCAGGGAGGGGCCCCTCCACTTT.

The rearrangement joins TRBV19 to TRBJ2-3, with 9 nucleotides matching TRBD2. CDR1 and CDR2 (germline): LNHDA, SQIVND (reference sequence). The CDR3 is made up of 14 amino acids. J lost 2 bases, V lost 9 bases, and 6 bases had no gene match. CDR3 bases: TGTGCCAGCAATAAGCGGGGGGACACAGATACGCAGTATTTT. Its protein product is CASNKRGDTDTQYF. Filled out from reference TRBV19 and TRBJ2-3, the complete variable domain reads DGGITQSPKYLFRKEGQNVTLSCEQNLNHDAMYWYRQDPGQGLRLIYYSQIVNDFQKGDIAEGYSVSREKKESFPLTVTSAQKNPTAFYLCASNKRGDTDTQYFGPGTRLTVL.

This rearrangement joins TRBV19 to TRBJ1-2, with a weak D call TRBD1 (5 bases). Germline assignment: CDR1 LNHDA and CDR2 SQIVND (reference sequence). Trimming pared 0 bases from V and 5 bases from J, leaving 13 bases between. CDR3 length: 15 amino acids. CDR3 in amino acids: CASSIDSGSRYGYTF. CDR3 bases: TGTGCCAGTAGTATAGACTCAGGGTCTCGGTATGGCTACACCTTC.